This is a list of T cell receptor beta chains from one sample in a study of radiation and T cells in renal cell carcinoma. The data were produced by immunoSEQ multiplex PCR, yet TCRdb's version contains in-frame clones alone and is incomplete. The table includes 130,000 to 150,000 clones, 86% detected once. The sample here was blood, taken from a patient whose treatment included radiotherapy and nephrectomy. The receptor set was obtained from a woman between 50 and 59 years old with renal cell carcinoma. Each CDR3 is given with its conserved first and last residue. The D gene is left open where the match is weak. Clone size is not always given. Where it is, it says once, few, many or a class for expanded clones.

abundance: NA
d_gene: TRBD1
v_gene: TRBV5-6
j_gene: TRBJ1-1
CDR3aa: CASSWAGTGGNTEAFF
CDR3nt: TGTGCCAGCAGCTGGGCGGGGACAGGGGGCAACACTGAAGCTTTCTTT

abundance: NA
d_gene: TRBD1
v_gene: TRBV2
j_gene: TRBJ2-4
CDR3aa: CANAGTEGNIQYF
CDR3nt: TGTGCCAACGCCGGGACAGAAGGCAACATTCAGTACTTC

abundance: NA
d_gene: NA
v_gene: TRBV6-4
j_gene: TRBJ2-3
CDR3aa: CASSHGGTDTQYF
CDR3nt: TGTGCCAGCAGTCATGGCGGCACAGATACGCAGTATTTT

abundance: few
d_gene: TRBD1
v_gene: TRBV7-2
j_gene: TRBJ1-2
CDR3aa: CASSLVSGGADGYTF
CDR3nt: TGTGCCAGCAGCTTAGTCTCAGGGGGCGCCGATGGCTACACCTTC

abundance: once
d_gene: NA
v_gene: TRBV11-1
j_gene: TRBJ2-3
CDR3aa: CASSSKWGATDTQYF
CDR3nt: TGTGCCAGCAGCTCTAAGTGGGGCGCGACAGATACGCAGTATTTT

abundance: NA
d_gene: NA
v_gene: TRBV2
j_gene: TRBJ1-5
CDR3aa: CASSENLSNQPQHF
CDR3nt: TGTGCCAGCAGTGAAAACCTAAGCAATCAGCCCCAGCATTTT

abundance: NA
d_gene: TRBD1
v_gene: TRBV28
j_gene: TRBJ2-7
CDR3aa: CAIKDRGPYEQYF
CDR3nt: TGTGCCATTAAAGACAGGGGCCCCTACGAGCAGTACTTC

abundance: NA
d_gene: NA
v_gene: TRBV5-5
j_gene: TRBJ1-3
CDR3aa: CASSPPGGLSGNTIYF
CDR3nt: TGTGCCAGCAGCCCGCCGGGGGGCCTCTCTGGAAACACCATATATTTT

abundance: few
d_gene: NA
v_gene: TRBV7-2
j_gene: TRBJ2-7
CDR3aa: CASSLGVYEQYF
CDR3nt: TGTGCCAGCAGCTTAGGTGTCTACGAGCAGTACTTC

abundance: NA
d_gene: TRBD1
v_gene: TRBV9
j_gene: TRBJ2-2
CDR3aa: CASSVLGGQGNIAGELFF
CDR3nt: TGTGCCAGCAGCGTATTAGGGGGACAGGGAAACATAGCCGGGGAGCTGTTTTTT

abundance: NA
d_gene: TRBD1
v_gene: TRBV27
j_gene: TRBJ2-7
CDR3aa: CASSLGTGRFMYEQYF
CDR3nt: TGTGCCAGCAGTTTAGGGACAGGGCGGTTTATGTACGAGCAGTACTTC

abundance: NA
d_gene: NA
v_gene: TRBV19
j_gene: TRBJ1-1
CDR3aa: CASRREGNTEAFF
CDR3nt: TGTGCCAGTAGGAGAGAGGGGAACACTGAAGCTTTCTTT

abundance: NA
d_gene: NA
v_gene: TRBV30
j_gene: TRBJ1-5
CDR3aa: CAWSESNQPQHF
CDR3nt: TGTGCCTGGAGTGAGAGTAATCAGCCCCAGCATTTT

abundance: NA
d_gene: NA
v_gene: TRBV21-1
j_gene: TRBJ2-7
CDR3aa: CASSKQGQSSYEQYF
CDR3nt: TGTGCCAGCAGCAAGCAGGGACAGAGCTCCTACGAGCAGTACTTC

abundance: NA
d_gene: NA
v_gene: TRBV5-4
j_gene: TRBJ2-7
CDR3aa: CASSLDFGYEQYF
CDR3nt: TGTGCCAGCAGCTTGGATTTTGGGTACGAGCAGTACTTC

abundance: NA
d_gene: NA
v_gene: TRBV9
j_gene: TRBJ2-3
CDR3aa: CASSVAHHTDTQYF
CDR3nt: TGTGCCAGCAGCGTAGCTCACCACACAGATACGCAGTATTTT

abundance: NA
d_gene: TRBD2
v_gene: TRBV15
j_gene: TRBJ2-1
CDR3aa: CATSSSGTNYNEQFF
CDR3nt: TGTGCCACCAGCAGTTCCGGGACTAATTACAATGAGCAGTTCTTC